The rows below give T cell receptor beta chains drawn from one sample of a study of blood T cell repertoires in COVID-19. Profiled with immunoSEQ multiplex PCR; TCRdb holds only in-frame clones, not every one. The sample carries approximately 250,000 clones, more than 70% recorded once. What was sequenced was PBMCs or T cells enriched from blood (not recorded which). These receptors were collected from a woman aged 55-70 years in a cohort exposed to, infected with or recovered from COVID-19 (not recorded which). Each CDR3 is given with its conserved first and last residue. A D gene is named only where the DNA matches it firmly. A row's size may be missing; if present it is once, few, many or a size class.

D: NA; J: TRBJ1-2; V: TRBV10-2; size: NA; CDR3: CASSEGLTYGYTF; DNA: TGCGCCAGCAGTGAGGGGCTAACCTATGGCTACACCTTC
D: NA; J: TRBJ2-3; V: TRBV6-1; size: once; CDR3: CASSEKRLILLTDTQYF; DNA: TGTGCCAGCAGTGAAAAGAGGCTCATCCTCCTCACAGATACGCAGTATTTT
D: NA; J: TRBJ1-1; V: TRBV11-3; size: NA; CDR3: CASSLLWNTEAFF; DNA: TGTGCCAGCAGCTTGTTATGGAACACTGAAGCTTTCTTT
D: TRBD1; J: TRBJ2-1; V: TRBV18; size: once; CDR3: CASSPGTGKNNEQFF; DNA: TGTGCCAGCTCACCCGGGACAGGGAAAAACAATGAGCAGTTCTTC
D: NA; J: TRBJ2-3; V: TRBV7-2; size: NA; CDR3: CASSPRGIAVREDTQYF; DNA: TGTGCCAGCAGCCCTCGAGGGATAGCGGTTAGGGAGGATACGCAGTATTTT
D: TRBD2; J: TRBJ2-1; V: TRBV11-2; size: NA; CDR3: CASSLERLAGGPREYNEQFF; DNA: TGTGCCAGCAGCTTAGAACGACTAGCGGGAGGGCCGCGGGAATACAATGAGCAGTTCTTC
D: TRBD1; J: TRBJ1-2; V: TRBV3-1/TRBV3-2; size: NA; CDR3: CASSPGQGDSGYTF; DNA: TGTGCCAGCAGCCCGGGACAGGGGGATTCTGGCTACACCTTC
D: NA; J: TRBJ1-6; V: TRBV7-9; size: NA; CDR3: CASSLANNRESPLHF; DNA: TGTGCCAGCAGCTTAGCGAATAACAGGGAGTCACCCCTCCACTTT
D: TRBD2; J: TRBJ2-2; V: TRBV24-1; size: NA; CDR3: CATSDLPQAGNTGELFF; DNA: TGTGCCACCAGTGATTTGCCTCAAGCGGGAAACACCGGGGAGCTGTTTTTT
D: NA; J: TRBJ2-7; V: TRBV7-9; size: once; CDR3: CASSFSGTYEQYF; DNA: TGTGCCAGCAGCTTTAGCGGAACCTACGAGCAGTACTTC
D: NA; J: TRBJ2-5; V: TRBV28; size: NA; CDR3: CASSLSGARETQYF; DNA: TGTGCCAGCAGTTTATCAGGGGCGCGCGAGACCCAGTACTTC
D: TRBD1; J: TRBJ2-7; V: TRBV2; size: NA; CDR3: CASSRDRAYEQYF; DNA: TGTGCCAGCAGCCGGGACAGGGCCTACGAGCAGTACTTC
D: NA; J: TRBJ2-7; V: TRBV6-1; size: NA; CDR3: CASSESGTGTYEQYF; DNA: TGTGCCAGCAGTGAAAGTGGAACAGGGACCTACGAGCAGTACTTC
D: TRBD2; J: TRBJ2-3; V: TRBV5-5; size: few; CDR3: CASSSGTSGNTDTQYF; DNA: TGTGCCAGCAGCTCCGGGACTAGCGGTAACACAGATACGCAGTATTTT
D: NA; J: TRBJ2-5; V: TRBV5-4; size: NA; CDR3: CASSLLFPVPPGSETQYF; DNA: TGTGCCAGCAGCTTGTTATTCCCCGTACCCCCGGGTTCAGAGACCCAGTACTTC
D: NA; J: TRBJ2-1; V: TRBV3-1/TRBV3-2; size: NA; CDR3: CASSQDAASVEQFF; DNA: TGTGCCAGCAGCCAAGATGCGGCCAGCGTTGAGCAGTTCTTC
D: NA; J: TRBJ2-3; V: TRBV10-2; size: NA; CDR3: CASRDFKSTDTQYF; DNA: TGCGCCAGCAGGGACTTCAAAAGCACAGATACGCAGTATTTT
D: TRBD2; J: TRBJ2-7; V: TRBV5-4; size: NA; CDR3: CASSLGLAGGSYEQYF; DNA: TGTGCCAGCAGCTTGGGGCTAGCGGGAGGTTCCTACGAGCAGTACTTC
D: TRBD1; J: TRBJ2-5; V: TRBV18; size: NA; CDR3: CASSPRETGRETQYF; DNA: TGTGCCAGCTCACCACGAGAGACAGGGAGAGAGACCCAGTACTTC
D: NA; J: TRBJ2-7; V: TRBV11-2; size: NA; CDR3: CASSFDSTPYEQYF; DNA: TGTGCCAGCAGTTTTGACTCAACACCCTACGAGCAGTACTTC
D: TRBD2; J: TRBJ2-5; V: TRBV9; size: NA; CDR3: CASSVGGSGKTQYF; DNA: TGTGCCAGCAGCGTTGGCGGGAGTGGAAAGACCCAGTACTTC
D: NA; J: TRBJ1-4; V: TRBV4-1; size: NA; CDR3: CASSQVRPPISLNEKLFF; DNA: TGCGCCAGCAGCCAAGTCAGGCCCCCTATTAGTCTAAATGAAAAACTGTTTTTT
D: NA; J: TRBJ2-5; V: TRBV5-1; size: NA; CDR3: CASSLARAGLETQYF; DNA: TGCGCCAGCAGCTTGGCCAGGGCAGGGCTAGAGACCCAGTACTTC
D: NA; J: TRBJ1-2; V: TRBV20-1; size: NA; CDR3: CSASDRVTGAF; DNA: TGCAGTGCTTCAGACCGGGTCACGGGTGCCTTC
D: TRBD2; J: TRBJ2-3; V: TRBV5-6; size: once; CDR3: CASSPIRGGSTDTQYF; DNA: TGTGCCAGCAGCCCGATCCGGGGGGGCAGCACAGATACGCAGTATTTT
D: TRBD2; J: TRBJ2-7; V: TRBV6-1; size: NA; CDR3: CASSQGTSGYEQYF; DNA: TGTGCCAGCAGTCAAGGGACTAGCGGCTACGAGCAGTACTTC
D: NA; J: TRBJ2-7; V: TRBV6-2/TRBV6-3; size: NA; CDR3: CASSAGSYYEQYF; DNA: TGTGCCAGCAGCGCGGGATCCTACTACGAGCAGTACTTC
D: TRBD1; J: TRBJ1-5; V: TRBV14; size: NA; CDR3: CASSPRDRGPNQPQHF; DNA: TGTGCCAGCAGCCCCCGGGACAGGGGGCCCAATCAGCCCCAGCATTTT
D: TRBD1; J: TRBJ1-2; V: TRBV27; size: NA; CDR3: CASSVDRGGYGYTF; DNA: TGTGCCAGCAGTGTCGACAGGGGTGGGTATGGCTACACCTTC
D: NA; J: TRBJ1-5; V: TRBV7-2; size: NA; CDR3: CASSGGGDNQPQHF; DNA: TGTGCCAGCAGCGGGGGAGGGGACAATCAGCCCCAGCATTTT
D: TRBD1; J: TRBJ2-7; V: TRBV5-1; size: NA; CDR3: CAREGAPYEQYF; DNA: TGCGCCCGCGAGGGGGCGCCTTACGAGCAGTACTTC
D: NA; J: TRBJ2-7; V: TRBV7-9; size: once; CDR3: CASSLIDRSATHEQYF; DNA: TGTGCCAGCAGCTTAATCGACAGGTCAGCCACCCACGAGCAGTACTTC
D: TRBD1; J: TRBJ1-4; V: TRBV7-9; size: NA; CDR3: CASSSTGWVNEKLFF; DNA: TGTGCCAGCAGCTCGACAGGGTGGGTTAATGAAAAACTGTTTTTT
D: NA; J: TRBJ1-1; V: TRBV6-5; size: NA; CDR3: CASSFRDTRNTEAFF; DNA: TGTGCCAGCAGTTTCCGGGACACCAGGAACACTGAAGCTTTCTTT
D: TRBD2; J: TRBJ2-1; V: TRBV6-4; size: NA; CDR3: CASSIRLASEQFF; DNA: TGTGCCAGCAGTATCCGACTAGCTAGTGAGCAGTTCTTC
D: TRBD2; J: TRBJ2-7; V: TRBV27; size: NA; CDR3: CASSYGTSGSYEQYF; DNA: TGTGCCAGCAGTTACGGGACTAGCGGGAGCTACGAGCAGTACTTC
D: NA; J: TRBJ1-2; V: TRBV30; size: once; CDR3: CAWSVRGSYGYTF; DNA: TGTGCCTGGAGTGTACGCGGGAGCTATGGCTACACCTTC